These T cell receptor beta chains were read from a single sample in a study of blood T cell repertoires in COVID-19. Here immunoSEQ multiplex PCR was the method, and the copy in TCRdb shows in-frame clones only, minus some. The sample lists around 360,000 clones; around 87% were seen once. Input material: PBMCs or T cells enriched from blood (not recorded which). These receptors were obtained from a man aged 40-55 years in a cohort exposed to, infected with or recovered from COVID-19 (not recorded which). The CDR3 runs from the conserved cysteine through the conserved F or W. D genes are given only for firm matches. Expanded clones get a size class; other rows say once, few or many, or leave the size out.

>TRBV7-8|NA|TRBJ1-2|TRBD1
TGTGCCAGCAGCCGGGACAGGGCCCTTAACTATGGCTACACCTTC
CASSRDRALNYGYTF
>TRBV28|NA|TRBJ2-7|TRBD2
TGTGCCAGCAGTTCCCCCCCCGGACTAGCGGGAGTAAACGAGCAGTACTTC
CASSSPPGLAGVNEQYF
>TRBV5-1|NA|TRBJ2-2|TRBD2
TGCGCCAGCAGCTCCCCGGGGGGGACTACAAACACCGGGGAGCTGTTTTTT
CASSSPGGTTNTGELFF
>TRBV3-1/TRBV3-2|NA|TRBJ1-2|NA
TGTGCCAGCAGCCAAGCTCAGGGGAAAGGCTACACCTTC
CASSQAQGKGYTF
>TRBV4-2|NA|TRBJ2-5|TRBD1
TGTGCCAGCAGCAGCACCGGGACAGGGGTAGAGACCCAGTACTTC
CASSSTGTGVETQYF
>TRBV6-5|NA|TRBJ2-1|NA
TGTGCCAGCGTCGCGGGAAGTACGTGGAATGAGCAGTTCTTC
CASVAGSTWNEQFF
>TRBV3-1/TRBV3-2|NA|TRBJ1-1|TRBD1
TGTGCCAGCAGCCCCCGGACAGGGAGGTTCACTGAAGCTTTCTTT
CASSPRTGRFTEAFF
>TRBV7-9|NA|TRBJ1-2|NA
TGTGCCAGCAGGCTTGCGGCGGGGGATGGTGGCTACACCTTC
CASRLAAGDGGYTF
>TRBV24-1|NA|TRBJ2-7|TRBD1
TGTGCCACCAGTGATTCCCGGGACAGGGCCTACGAGCAGTACTTC
CATSDSRDRAYEQYF
>TRBV9|NA|TRBJ2-1|NA
TGTGCCAGCAGCTTCACGCGGGGCGGGACAGTTTACAATGAGCAGTTCTTC
CASSFTRGGTVYNEQFF
>TRBV3-1/TRBV3-2|NA|TRBJ1-6|TRBD1
TGTGCCAGCAGTCGGACAGGGGGAAATTCACCCCTCCACTTT
CASSRTGGNSPLHF
>TRBV18|once|TRBJ2-7|TRBD2
TGTGCCAGCTCACCAAGGTCCACTAGCGGGAGCAACGAGCAGTACTTC
CASSPRSTSGSNEQYF
>TRBV27|NA|TRBJ1-5|NA
TGTGCCAGCAGTTTATCACAGGGAGGCAATCAGCCCCAGCATTTT
CASSLSQGGNQPQHF
>TRBV4-1|NA|TRBJ1-5|TRBD1
TGCGCCAGCAGCCAAGATCCCCGGACAGGGTGGGATCAGCCCCAGCATTTT
CASSQDPRTGWDQPQHF
>TRBV7-8|NA|TRBJ2-7|TRBD2
TGTGCCAGCAGCTTAGCCGCCCTAGCGGGAGTCTACGAGCAGTACTTC
CASSLAALAGVYEQYF
>TRBV6-1|NA|TRBJ1-1|NA
TGTGCCAGCAGTGAACATTACACTGAAGCTTTCTTT
CASSEHYTEAFF
>TRBV2|NA|TRBJ1-2|TRBD1
TGTGCCAGCAGATTAGGGGCAGGGGGAACCTATGGCTACACCTTC
CASRLGAGGTYGYTF
>TRBV7-9|NA|TRBJ2-2|NA
TGTGCCAGCAGCTCGACACTGGGGCGGCAGGGTCGGACCGGGGAGCTGTTTTTT
CASSSTLGRQGRTGELFF
>TRBV5-1|NA|TRBJ2-1|TRBD2
TGCGCCAGCAGCTATAGCGGGAGCTCCTACAATGAGCAGTTCTTC
CASSYSGSSYNEQFF
>TRBV7-9|NA|TRBJ2-3|NA
TGTGCCAGCAGCTTGTTTATTCGTGCGGATACGCAGTATTTT
CASSLFIRADTQYF
>TRBV2|NA|TRBJ2-1|TRBD2
TGTGCCAGCAGAACGCTAGCGGGAGGGATTAATGAGCAGTTCTTC
CASRTLAGGINEQFF